One and the same sample provided the 17 T cell receptor beta chains below, sequenced in a study of control samples from healthy donors and cancer patients. The assay was immunoSEQ multiplex PCR, and TCRdb's table has in-frame clones only and misses some. The data contain approximately 100,000 clones, 90% of them seen just once; the ten biggest clones take up 4.4%. The source material was blood. These receptors were obtained from a human donor in good health. The donor label of this sample is uncertain.

The J gene is TRBJ1-1, the V gene TRBV27; 8 bases line up with TRBD1. Germline values: CDR1 MNHEY, CDR2 SMNVEV (reference sequence). The CDR3 consists of 15 residues. Trimming at V came to 3 bases and at J to 5 bases, leaving 8 bases not matched to a gene. The CDR3 coding sequence is TGTGCCAGCAGTTTTGACAGGGGTGGGGATACTGAAGCTTTCTTT. Translation: CASSFDRGGDTEAFF.

V usage is TRBV11-2 and J usage is TRBJ2-7; maybe TRBD2 (6 bases). The CDR3 sequence is 13 residues long. V lost 1 base to trimming and J lost 7 bases, with 11 bases between them. Germline values: CDR1 SGHAT, CDR2 FQNNGV. CDR3 DNA: TGTGCCAGCAGCTTAGGACTAGTGGGAGAGCAGTACGTC. Protein sequence: CASSLGLVGEQYV.

DNA for the CDR3: TGCGCCAGCAGTGAAGGGGGGTACACAGATACGCAGTATTTT. This sequence encodes CASSEGGYTDTQYF. The rearrangement joins TRBV10-1 to TRBJ2-3; D tentatively fits TRBD1 or TRBD2 (6 bases each). V dropped 3 bases and J dropped 2 bases, with 9 bases sitting between them. The CDR3 loop spans 14 amino acids. CDR1 and CDR2 from the germline V gene are WNHNN and SYGVQD (reference sequence).

The chain combines TRBV28 with TRBJ1-5; D uncertain. V lost 5 bases to trimming and J lost 4 bases, with 21 bases between them. Germline lookup yields CDR1 MDHEN and CDR2 SYDVKM. This CDR3 is 17 amino acids long. The CDR3 here is CASSTTLQVRSNQPQHF. CDR3 bases: TGTGCCAGCAGTACCACCCTCCAGGTCAGGTCGAATCAGCCCCAGCATTTT.

The rearrangement links TRBV11-2 to TRBJ2-7; D is uncertain. The germline gives CDR1 SGHAT, CDR2 FQNNGV. V was trimmed by 1 base and J by 0 bases, leaving 10 bases between them. The CDR3 covers 15 residues. The CDR3 spells CASSLAFWSSYEQYF. The CDR3, as DNA: TGTGCCAGCAGCTTAGCGTTTTGGTCCTCCTACGAGCAGTACTTC.

Here the CDR3 reads CASSRGLAGSEQYV. The CDR3 DNA is TGTGCCAGCAGCCGGGGACTAGCTGGGAGCGAGCAGTACGTC. The chain joins TRBV11-2 to TRBJ2-7; TRBD2 matches at 9 bases. The CDR3 contains 14 residues. V trimming: 5 bases; J trimming: 6 bases; junction bases outside the gene matches: 8. The germline gives CDR1 SGHAT, CDR2 FQNNGV.

The rearrangement joins TRBV10-1 to TRBJ2-1; 7 bases are a match to TRBD2. V was clipped by 8 bases and J by 1 base; unmatched bases: 5. The germline CDR1 and CDR2 sequences are WNHNN and SYGVQD (reference sequence). This CDR3 has 14 residues. The CDR3 loop reads CASAQGGSYNEQFF. CDR3 DNA sequence: TGCGCCAGCGCCCAGGGAGGGTCCTACAATGAGCAGTTCTTC.

The count of this clone is one. This sequence joins TRBV3-1 (or the pseudogene TRBV3-2) and TRBJ1-6; D possibly corresponds to TRBD1 (5 bases). The V and J ends lost 1 base and 2 bases respectively, with 9 bases between them. CDR1 and CDR2 (germline): LGHDT, YNNKEL (reference sequence). The CDR3 loop spans 16 amino acids. The DNA of the CDR3 is TGTGCCAGCAGCCAAGCCGGGACGGCCTATAATTCACCCCTCCACTTT. Protein sequence: CASSQAGTAYNSPLHF.

CDR3 sequence (DNA): TGTGCCAGCGGGACAGGTTTTAGGTCACCCCTCCACTTT. Protein product: CASGTGFRSPLHF. The J gene is TRBJ1-6, the V gene TRBV28, with 8 bases fitting TRBD1. The CDR3 runs 13 residues. Germline CDR1 reads MDHEN; CDR2 reads SYDVKM. V lost 8 bases, J lost 10 bases, and 7 bases stayed unmatched.

The rearrangement uses TRBV29-1 and TRBJ1-2, with a possible D match to TRBD1 (5 bases). CDR3 length equals 14 residues. Germline values: CDR1 SQVTM, CDR2 ANQGSEA. Trimming removed 2 bases at V and 6 bases at J, with 16 bases between. The CDR3 nucleotides read TGCAGCGTTGAACCTATGGGGACCTCGAATGGCTACACCTTC. This gives the protein CSVEPMGTSNGYTF.

The J gene is TRBJ2-2, the V gene TRBV25-1; TRBD2 matches 7 bases. The J segment lost 2 bases and the V segment lost 3 bases, leaving 3 bases of the junction unmatched. Germline V gives CDR1 MGHDK, CDR2 SYGVNS. This CDR3 region has 15 residues. The CDR3 bases are TGTGCCAGCAGTGATACTAGCGCCAACACCGGGGAGCTGTTTTTT. It yields the protein CASSDTSANTGELFF.

V is TRBV19 and J is TRBJ1-2; perhaps TRBD1 as D (6 bases). Per the germline V gene, CDR1 is LNHDA and CDR2 is SQIVND (reference sequence). The V and J ends lost 2 bases and 4 bases respectively, with 14 bases between them. The CDR3 spans 15 residues. Here the CDR3 reads CASSIPGAAFYGYTF. The CDR3 coding sequence is TGTGCCAGTAGTATACCAGGGGCTGCTTTCTATGGCTACACCTTC.

The chain carries TRBV27 and TRBJ1-6; D is possibly TRBD1 (6 bases). Per the germline V gene, CDR1 is MNHEY and CDR2 is SMNVEV (reference sequence). The CDR3 consists of 15 residues. With 2 bases removed from V and 10 bases from J, the gap between germline ends came to 15 bases. The CDR3 region is CASSLAQGRGSPLHF. The CDR3 DNA is TGTGCCAGCAGTTTAGCACAGGGACGGGGCTCACCCCTCCACTTT.

The genes are TRBV28 and TRBJ1-1; D not certain. This CDR3 spans 11 amino acids. Germline lookup yields CDR1 MDHEN and CDR2 SYDVKM. V lost 4 bases to trimming and J lost 11 bases, with 11 bases between them. The CDR3 protein is CASSYSGRAFF. CDR3 DNA sequence: TGTGCCAGCAGTTACTCTGGACGGGCTTTCTTT.

The rearrangement joins TRBV6-4 to TRBJ2-3, with 12 bases that match TRBD2. The V and J ends lost 4 bases and 4 bases, in that order; junction bases with no gene match: 0. The CDR3 has 14 residues. CDR1 MRHNA and CDR2 SNTAGT come from the germline V gene. Here the CDR3 DNA reads TGTGCCAGCAGTGCTAGCGGGGGGGCAGATACGCAGTATTTT. Its translation: CASSASGGADTQYF.

This rearrangement joins TRBV4-1 to TRBJ1-5, with unresolved D. This CDR3 has 16 residues. Germline V gives CDR1 MGHRA, CDR2 YSYEKL. Trimming pared 0 bases from V and 0 bases from J, leaving 9 bases between. This CDR3 is CASSQDRVISNQPQHF. Written as DNA, the CDR3 is TGCGCCAGCAGCCAAGATAGGGTAATTAGCAATCAGCCCCAGCATTTT.

J is TRBJ2-3 and V is TRBV5-1; 7 bases line up with TRBD2. Per the germline V gene, CDR1 is SGHRS and CDR2 is YFSETQ. This CDR3 is built from 13 residues. Germline trimming cut 2 bases from V and 7 bases from J; bases unmatched to any gene: 4. Here the CDR3 reads CASSFSGVNTQYF. CDR3 DNA sequence: TGCGCCAGCAGCTTCAGCGGGGTAAATACGCAGTATTTT.